Following are 12 T cell receptor beta chains from one sample sequenced in a study of resident and recirculating memory T cells in vitiligo (dated by TCRdb to 2016 to 2019). Preparation of the library involved the immunoSEQ multiplex PCR assay. Imported from immuneACCESS, the table was reduced by TCRdb to in-frame sequences with V and J called. These copies leave out some clones; in studies compared against another copy, an unresolved V gene accounts for under half, and the cause of the remainder is not known. The sample table lists 70,000 to 85,000 clones, 80% to 95% of them with a count of one. More than 4% of the sample is taken by the ten largest. The sequencing input was blood. These receptors were collected from a male donor with vitiligo.

V usage is TRBV9 and J usage is TRBJ2-3, with TRBD2 matching 12 bases. The length of the CDR3 is 16 residues. The V gene end was trimmed by 1 base and the J gene end by 2 bases; junction bases not matched to a gene: 2. Germline-derived CDR1 and CDR2 are SGDLS and YYNGEE. The CDR3 here is CASSVLAGGVTDTQYF. CDR3 nucleotides: TGTGCCAGCAGCGTACTAGCGGGGGGGGTCACAGATACGCAGTATTTT.

The chain recombines TRBV13 with TRBJ1-1; D may be TRBD1 (6 bases). The CDR3 consists of 14 residues. The V gene's germline CDR1 is PRHDT and CDR2 FYEKMQ (reference sequence). The germline V and J ends were trimmed by 6 bases and 5 bases, with 16 bases remaining between them. CDR3 coding DNA: TGTGCCAGCAGGTTCCAGGGGAAAGGGACTGAAGCTTTCTTT. Translated, it gives CASRFQGKGTEAFF.

This chain links TRBV2 with TRBJ2-2; D is undetermined. Germline CDR1 reads SNHLY; CDR2 reads FYNNEI. The CDR3 consists of 14 residues. V was cut by 4 bases and J by 6 bases, with 12 bases left in between. In nucleotides, the CDR3 is TGTGCCAGCAGTGTAAAACAGACCTCCGGGGAGCTGTTTTTT. The encoded protein is CASSVKQTSGELFF. Together with reference TRBV2 and TRBJ2-2, the CDR3 gives the full variable domain: EPEVTQTPSHQVTQMGQEVILRCVPISNHLYFYWYRQILGQKVEFLVSFYNNEISEKSEIFDDQFSVERPDGSNFTLKIRSTKLEDSAMYFCASSVKQTSGELFFGEGSRLTVL.

V gene TRBV18 combines with J gene TRBJ1-1; TRBD1 matches 7 bases. The CDR3 spans 14 residues. Germline assignment: CDR1 KGHSH and CDR2 LQKENI. V was pared by 9 bases and J by 6 bases, with 13 bases of the junction left unmatched. The CDR3 sequence: CASRSSTGKAEAFF. CDR3 sequence (DNA): TGTGCCAGTCGCTCTTCGACAGGGAAGGCTGAAGCTTTCTTT.

The chain couples TRBV11-2 to TRBJ2-1, with 10 bases identical to TRBD2. Germline CDR1 SGHAT, CDR2 FQNNGV. This CDR3 is 14 amino acids long. V was pared by 1 base and J by 8 bases, with 2 bases of the junction left unmatched. The CDR3 loop is CASSLGLAGYEQFF. CDR3 bases: TGTGCCAGCAGCTTAGGACTAGCGGGCTATGAGCAGTTCTTC.

The J gene is TRBJ1-2, the V gene TRBV4-1, with D possibly matching TRBD1 (5 bases). Germline V lookup: CDR1 MGHRA, CDR2 YSYEKL. Between the trimmed V and J ends, which lost 0 bases and 7 bases, there was a span of 12 bases. There are 14 residues in the CDR3. The CDR3 DNA reads TGCGCCAGCAGCCAAGATACAGGAAATCTTGGCTACACCTTC. This codes for CASSQDTGNLGYTF.

The genes are TRBV2 and TRBJ1-4, with a tentative D call TRBD1 (6 bases). The CDR3 extends over 16 amino acids. The germline V gene encodes CDR1 SNHLY and CDR2 FYNNEI. With 2 bases removed from V and 8 bases from J, the gap between germline ends came to 18 bases. The CDR3 nucleotides are TGTGCCAGCAGTGAATCGGCAGGGGAGACGGGGGAAAAACTGTTTTTT. Protein sequence: CASSESAGETGEKLFF.

The chain's CDR3 is CASSPPRTGGTDTQYF. The CDR3 region has the DNA TGTGCCAGCTCACCACCCCGGACAGGGGGCACAGATACGCAGTATTTT. The chain carries TRBV18 and TRBJ2-3; 9 bases line up with TRBD1. This CDR3 has 16 residues. With V trimmed by 0 bases and J by 1 base, 2 bases remained unmatched. Germline-derived CDR1 and CDR2 are KGHSH and LQKENI. The variable domain in full, with the rest retrieved from reference TRBV18 and TRBJ2-3, is NAGVMQNPRHLVRRRGQEARLRCSPMKGHSHVYWYRQLPEEGLKFMVYLQKENIIDESGMPKERFSAEFPKEGPSILRIQQVVRGDSAAYFCASSPPRTGGTDTQYFGPGTRLTVL.

This clone was seen just once. The rearrangement joins TRBV7-9 to TRBJ2-5, with D possibly TRBD2 on 6 matching bases. The CDR3 contains 14 residues. The germline CDR1 and CDR2 sequences are SEHNR and FQNEAQ (reference sequence). The V and J ends lost 2 bases and 5 bases respectively, with 12 bases between them. The DNA of the CDR3 is TGTGCCAGCAGCTTACAGGGAGGTTTTGAGACCCAGTACTTC. This translates into CASSLQGGFETQYF.

This chain joins TRBV4-1 and TRBJ2-1, with TRBD1 as a possible D gene (6 bases). The V and J ends lost 4 bases and 7 bases respectively, with 8 bases between them. The V gene's germline CDR1 is MGHRA and CDR2 YSYEKL. The CDR3 totals 12 residues. CDR3 loop: CASSPTGNEQFF. In DNA, the CDR3 is TGCGCCAGCAGCCCAACAGGGAATGAGCAGTTCTTC.

The J gene is TRBJ2-1, the V gene TRBV7-7; TRBD2 matches at 8 bases. V lost 1 base, J lost 2 bases, and 4 bases stayed unmatched. The CDR3 is 16 amino acids. Germline V gene sequence: CDR1 SSHAT, CDR2 FNYEAQ (reference sequence). This CDR3 reads CASSLGAGGAYNEQFF. The CDR3, as DNA: TGTGCCAGCAGCTTAGGGGCGGGGGGCGCCTACAATGAGCAGTTCTTC.

V is TRBV5-6 and J is TRBJ1-2; D ambiguous. The CDR3 is 16 amino acids. The V end was cut by 7 bases, the J end by 0 bases, with 19 bases between. The germline gives CDR1 SGHDT, CDR2 YYEEEE. Written as DNA, the CDR3 is TGTGCCAGCTCTCCTGGCCCGGGTACCTCTAACTATGGCTACACCTTC. It translates to CASSPGPGTSNYGYTF.